The 12 T cell receptor beta chains below all came from one sample that was sequenced in a study of blood T cell repertoires in COVID-19. Profiling relied on immunoSEQ multiplex PCR, and the TCRdb table lists in-frame clones only, not all of them. The table includes fewer than 350,000 clones, 81% detected once. The sample was peripheral blood. The receptors stem from a woman aged 60-70 years with active or convalescent COVID-19.

The V and J genes are TRBV11-2 and TRBJ1-1; 7 bases match TRBD1. CDR3 length: 13 amino acids. V gave up 0 bases and J gave up 8 bases; unmatched junction bases: 3. Germline V lookup: CDR1 SGHAT, CDR2 FQNNGV. The CDR3 loop reads CASSLEQGREAFF. The CDR3 DNA reads as TGTGCCAGCAGCTTAGAACAGGGGCGGGAAGCTTTCTTT.

This clone was recorded once. CDR3 DNA sequence: TGCGCCACATCGTTTTTACAGGGGGAGACCGGGGAGCTGTTTTTT. Encoded protein: CATSFLQGETGELFF. The chain has TRBV4-1 and TRBJ2-2; 8 bases are shared with TRBD1. The germline V gene has CDR1 MGHRA and CDR2 YSYEKL. This CDR3 has 15 residues. J gave up 5 bases and V 10 bases, and 12 bases lay outside the gene matches.

A single count supports this clone. CDR3 bases: TGTGCCAGCAGCGTGGCCGGGACTAGCGGATACAATGAGCAGTTCTTC. Encoded protein: CASSVAGTSGYNEQFF. The gene calls are TRBV9 and TRBJ2-1; 11 positions agree with TRBD2. This CDR3 spans 16 amino acids. Germline CDR1 SGDLS, CDR2 YYNGEE. The V segment lost 2 bases and the J segment 4 bases; nucleotides outside the gene matches: 5. The full variable domain, completed using reference TRBV9 and TRBJ2-1, is DSGVTQTPKHLITATGQRVTLRCSPRSGDLSVYWYQQSLDQGLQFLIQYYNGEERAKGNILERFSAQQFPDLHSELNLSSLELGDSALYFCASSVAGTSGYNEQFFGPGTRLTVL.

The V gene is TRBV6-6, the J gene TRBJ1-5; D uncertain. V was trimmed by 6 bases and J by 1 base, leaving 7 bases between them. CDR1 is MNHNY and CDR2 is SVGAGI in the germline V gene (reference sequence). The CDR3 is 13 residues long. The CDR3 coding sequence is TGTGCCAGCAGGTTGACAAGCAATCAGCCCCAGCATTTT. It yields the protein CASRLTSNQPQHF.

This chain uses TRBV10-3 with TRBJ2-1; 13 bases agree with TRBD2. From germline, CDR1 is ENHRY and CDR2 SYGVKD. The CDR3 spans 17 residues. Losses at the gene ends were 0 bases for V and 9 bases for J; bases not matched to a gene: 8. The CDR3 spells CAISESTSGGALGEQFF. For the CDR3, the DNA is TGTGCCATCAGTGAGTCCACTAGCGGGGGGGCCCTGGGTGAGCAGTTCTTC.

Only a few counts were recorded for this clone. The rearrangement uses TRBV14 and TRBJ2-4, with D possibly matching TRBD2 (5 bases). V dropped 3 bases and J dropped 8 bases, with 14 bases sitting between them. CDR1 and CDR2 from the germline V gene are SGHDN and FVKESK. The CDR3 length is 14 residues. The CDR3 spells CASSHISTRDIQYF. As DNA, the CDR3 is TGTGCCAGCAGCCATATCTCCACTAGGGACATTCAGTACTTC.

The chain uses TRBV4-2 and TRBJ2-7, with 9 bases fitting TRBD1. Per germline, CDR1 LGHNA and CDR2 YNFKEQ. The CDR3 runs to 15 residues. V gave up 2 bases and J gave up 2 bases; unmatched junction bases: 4. CDR3 in amino acids: CASSQSGQGPYEQYF. The DNA of the CDR3 is TGTGCCAGCAGCCAATCGGGACAGGGACCCTACGAGCAGTACTTC.

This clone has only one observation. The CDR3 ends on some other residue instead of the conserved phenylalanine or tryptophan, so this is likely a read error. No DNA is shown, since the ends of the CDR3 on it are uncertain; the CDR3 is the one TCRdb lists. The chain uses TRBV19 and TRBJ1-2. CDR1 LNHDA and CDR2 SQIVND come from the germline V gene (reference sequence). The CDR3 spans 13 amino acids, including both terminal residues. This CDR3 is CASSISLGTAFSL.

The J gene is TRBJ2-1, the V gene TRBV4-3; weak D call: TRBD1 (7 bases). The CDR3 consists of 16 residues. V was shortened by 4 bases and J by 8 bases, with 21 bases between the two germline ends. Germline V gives CDR1 LGHNA, CDR2 YSLEER. The CDR3 is CASSRRKSGGQDEQFF. Written as DNA, the CDR3 is TGCGCCAGCAGCCGCCGGAAGTCAGGGGGGCAGGATGAGCAGTTCTTC.

The V call is TRBV7-2, the J call TRBJ2-7; TRBD1 matches 9 bases. CDR1 SGHTA and CDR2 FQGNSA come from the germline V gene. J lost 2 bases, V lost 5 bases, and 10 bases had no gene match. This CDR3 spans 16 amino acids. The chain's CDR3 is CASSPDRGPSTYEQYF. CDR3 bases: TGTGCCAGCAGCCCGGACAGGGGTCCCTCCACCTACGAGCAGTACTTC.

This clone occurred once. Within the sample, other DNA sequences also encode this same CDR3. The rearrangement joins TRBV27 to TRBJ1-2; 7 bases are shared with TRBD1. V dropped 6 bases and J dropped 2; count of bases not matched to a gene: 3. From germline, CDR1 is MNHEY and CDR2 SMNVEV (reference sequence). The CDR3 spans 13 residues. Here the CDR3 reads CASSLTGNYGYTF. In nucleotides, the CDR3 is TGTGCCAGCAGCTTGACAGGGAACTATGGCTACACCTTC.

V usage is TRBV9 and J usage is TRBJ2-3; 16 positions match TRBD2. CDR1 SGDLS and CDR2 YYNGEE come from the germline V gene. J lost 2 bases, V lost 4 bases, and 4 bases had no gene match. The CDR3 is 17 amino acids. The CDR3 sequence: CASSWGLAGGFTDTQYF. The CDR3 bases are TGTGCCAGCAGCTGGGGACTAGCGGGGGGGTTCACAGATACGCAGTATTTT. The entire variable domain, with the rest obtained from reference TRBV9 and TRBJ2-3, is as follows: DSGVTQTPKHLITATGQRVTLRCSPRSGDLSVYWYQQSLDQGLQFLIQYYNGEERAKGNILERFSAQQFPDLHSELNLSSLELGDSALYFCASSWGLAGGFTDTQYFGPGTRLTVL.